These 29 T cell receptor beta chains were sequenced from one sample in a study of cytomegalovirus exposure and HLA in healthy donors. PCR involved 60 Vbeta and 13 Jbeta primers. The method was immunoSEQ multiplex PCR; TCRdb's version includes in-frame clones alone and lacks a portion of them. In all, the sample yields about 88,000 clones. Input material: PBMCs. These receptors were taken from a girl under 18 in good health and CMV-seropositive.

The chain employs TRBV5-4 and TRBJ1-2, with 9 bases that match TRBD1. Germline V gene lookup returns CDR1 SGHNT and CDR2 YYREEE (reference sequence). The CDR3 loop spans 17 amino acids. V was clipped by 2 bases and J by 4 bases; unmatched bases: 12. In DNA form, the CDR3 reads TGTGCCAGCAGCTTCGGGACAGGGCCGACCGGCGGCTATGGCTACACCTTC. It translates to CASSFGTGPTGGYGYTF. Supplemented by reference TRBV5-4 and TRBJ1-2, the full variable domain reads ETGVTQSPTHLIKTRGQQVTLRCSSQSGHNTVSWYQQALGQGPQFIFQYYREEENGRGNFPPRFSGLQFPNYSSELNVNALELDDSALYLCASSFGTGPTGGYGYTFGSGTRLTVV.

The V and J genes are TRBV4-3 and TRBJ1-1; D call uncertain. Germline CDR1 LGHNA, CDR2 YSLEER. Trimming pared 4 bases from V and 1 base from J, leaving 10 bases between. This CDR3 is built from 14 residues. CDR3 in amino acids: CASSPVHGNTEAFF. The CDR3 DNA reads TGCGCCAGCAGCCCAGTCCATGGGAACACTGAAGCTTTCTTT.

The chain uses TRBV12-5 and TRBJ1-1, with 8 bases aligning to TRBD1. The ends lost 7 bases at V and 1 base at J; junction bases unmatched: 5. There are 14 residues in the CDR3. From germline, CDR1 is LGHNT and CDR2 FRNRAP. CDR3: CASAPQGANTEAFF. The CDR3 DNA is TGTGCTAGTGCTCCCCAGGGGGCGAACACTGAAGCTTTCTTT.

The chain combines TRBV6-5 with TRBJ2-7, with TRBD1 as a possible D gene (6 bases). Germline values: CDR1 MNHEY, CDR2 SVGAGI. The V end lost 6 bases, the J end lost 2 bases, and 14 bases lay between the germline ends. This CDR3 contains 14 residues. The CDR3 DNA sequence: TGTGCCAGCAGCACAGGGCTTGCGGCCTACGAGCAGTACTTC. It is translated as CASSTGLAAYEQYF.

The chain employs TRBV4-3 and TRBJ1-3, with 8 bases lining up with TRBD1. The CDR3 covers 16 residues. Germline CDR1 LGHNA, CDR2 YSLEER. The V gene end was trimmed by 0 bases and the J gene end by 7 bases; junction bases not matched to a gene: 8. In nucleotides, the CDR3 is TGCGCCAGCAGCCAAGAGGTCGACAGGGGCGGTAACACCATATATTTT. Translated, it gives CASSQEVDRGGNTIYF.

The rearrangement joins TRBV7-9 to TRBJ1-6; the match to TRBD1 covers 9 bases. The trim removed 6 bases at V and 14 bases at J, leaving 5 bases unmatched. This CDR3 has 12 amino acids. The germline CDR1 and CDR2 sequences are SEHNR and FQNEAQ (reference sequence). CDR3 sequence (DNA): TGTGCCAGCAGTGGGACAGGGAGGTCCCTCCACTTT. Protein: CASSGTGRSLHF.

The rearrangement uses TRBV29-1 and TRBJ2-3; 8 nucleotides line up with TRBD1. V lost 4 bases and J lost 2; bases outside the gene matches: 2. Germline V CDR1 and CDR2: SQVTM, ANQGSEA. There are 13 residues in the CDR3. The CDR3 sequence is CSVGQGNTDTQYF. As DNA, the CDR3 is TGCAGCGTTGGACAGGGGAACACAGATACGCAGTATTTT.

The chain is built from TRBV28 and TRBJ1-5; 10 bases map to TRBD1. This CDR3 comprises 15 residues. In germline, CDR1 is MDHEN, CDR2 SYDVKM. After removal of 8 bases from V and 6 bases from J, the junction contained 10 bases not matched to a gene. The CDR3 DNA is TGTGCCAGCTCCCGGACAGGGGGTATCGGTCAGCCCCAGCATTTT. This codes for CASSRTGGIGQPQHF.

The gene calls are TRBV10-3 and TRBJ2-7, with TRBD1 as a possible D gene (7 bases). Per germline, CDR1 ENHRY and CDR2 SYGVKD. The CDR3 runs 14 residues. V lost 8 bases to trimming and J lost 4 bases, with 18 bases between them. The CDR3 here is CAIAQGGFGYEQYF. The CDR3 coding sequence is TGTGCCATCGCCCAGGGGGGTTTTGGTTACGAGCAGTACTTC.

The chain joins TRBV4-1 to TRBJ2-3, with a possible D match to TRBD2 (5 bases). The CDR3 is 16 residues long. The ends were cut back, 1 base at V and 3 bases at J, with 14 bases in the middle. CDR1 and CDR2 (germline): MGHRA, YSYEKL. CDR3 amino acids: CASSQGFRGKTDTQYF. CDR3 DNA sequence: TGCGCCAGCAGCCAAGGCTTTCGGGGTAAAACAGATACGCAGTATTTT.

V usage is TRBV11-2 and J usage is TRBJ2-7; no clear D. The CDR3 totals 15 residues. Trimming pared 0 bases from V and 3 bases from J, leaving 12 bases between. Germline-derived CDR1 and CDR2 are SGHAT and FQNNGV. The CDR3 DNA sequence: TGTGCCAGCAGCTTAGATTCTGGCTTTGTCTACGAGCAGTACTTC. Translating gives CASSLDSGFVYEQYF.

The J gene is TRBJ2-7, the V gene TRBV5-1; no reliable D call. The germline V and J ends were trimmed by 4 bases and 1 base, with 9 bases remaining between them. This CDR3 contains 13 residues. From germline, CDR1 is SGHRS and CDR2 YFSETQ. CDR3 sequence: CASSATGSYEQYF. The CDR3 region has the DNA TGCGCCAGCAGCGCGACGGGTTCCTACGAGCAGTACTTC. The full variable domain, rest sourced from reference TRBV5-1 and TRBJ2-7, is KAGVTQTPRYLIKTRGQQVTLSCSPISGHRSVSWYQQTPGQGLQFLFEYFSETQRNKGNFPGRFSGRQFSNSRSEMNVSTLELGDSALYLCASSATGSYEQYFGPGTRLTVT.

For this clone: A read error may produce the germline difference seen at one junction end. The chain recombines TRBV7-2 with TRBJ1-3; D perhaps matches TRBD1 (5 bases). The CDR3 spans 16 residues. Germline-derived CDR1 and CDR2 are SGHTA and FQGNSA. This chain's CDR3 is CASSLIQESSGNNIYF. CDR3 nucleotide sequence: TGTGCCAGCAGCTTAATACAGGAGAGCTCTGGAAACAACATATATTTT.

The CDR3 reads CASSPDPGQKLGELFF. The CDR3 nucleotides are TGCGCCAGCAGCCCCGATCCGGGACAGAAACTCGGGGAGCTGTTTTTT. V gene TRBV5-1 combines with J gene TRBJ2-2, with 7 bases matching TRBD1. The CDR3 is 16 residues long. V dropped 4 bases and J dropped 7; count of bases not matched to a gene: 13. Germline V gives CDR1 SGHRS, CDR2 YFSETQ.

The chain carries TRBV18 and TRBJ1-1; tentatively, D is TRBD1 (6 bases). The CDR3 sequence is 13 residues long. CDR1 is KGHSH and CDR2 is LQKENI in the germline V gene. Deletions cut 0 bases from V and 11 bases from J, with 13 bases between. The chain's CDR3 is CASSPPGGAGAFF. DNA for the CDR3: TGTGCCAGCTCACCACCCGGGGGGGCTGGTGCTTTCTTT. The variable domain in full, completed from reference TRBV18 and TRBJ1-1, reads NAGVMQNPRHLVRRRGQEARLRCSPMKGHSHVYWYRQLPEEGLKFMVYLQKENIIDESGMPKERFSAEFPKEGPSILRIQQVVRGDSAAYFCASSPPGGAGAFFGQGTRLTVV.

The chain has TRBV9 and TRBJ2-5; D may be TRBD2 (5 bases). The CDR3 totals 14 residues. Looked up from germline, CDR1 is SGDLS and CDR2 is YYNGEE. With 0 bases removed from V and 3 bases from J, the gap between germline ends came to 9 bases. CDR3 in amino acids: CASSVGSGKETQYF. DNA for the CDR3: TGTGCCAGCAGCGTAGGTTCGGGGAAAGAGACCCAGTACTTC. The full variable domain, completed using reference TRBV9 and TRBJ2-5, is DSGVTQTPKHLITATGQRVTLRCSPRSGDLSVYWYQQSLDQGLQFLIQYYNGEERAKGNILERFSAQQFPDLHSELNLSSLELGDSALYFCASSVGSGKETQYFGPGTRLLVL.

Here the CDR3 reads CASSWGGYEQYF. The CDR3 nucleotides read TGTGCCAGCAGTTGGGGGGGCTACGAGCAGTACTTC. The rearrangement joins TRBV6-1 to TRBJ2-7; 7 positions agree with TRBD2. V shed 5 bases and J 3 bases; nucleotides not matched to a gene: 1. This CDR3 region has 12 residues. Germline CDR1 is MNHNS and CDR2 is SASEGT.

The CDR3 DNA follows: TGCAGCGTTAGTTTCAGGCGCCGGGAGACCCAGTACTTC. Translation: CSVSFRRRETQYF. The genes are TRBV29-1 and TRBJ2-5; no definite D call. Per germline, CDR1 SQVTM and CDR2 ANQGSEA. V gave up 5 bases and J gave up 5 bases, with 15 bases separating them. The CDR3 contains 13 residues.

The CDR3: CASSLATAGRSYTYGYTF. CDR3 nucleotide sequence: TGCGCCAGCAGCTTGGCCACGGCAGGGAGGTCGTATACCTATGGCTACACCTTC. This sequence joins TRBV5-1 and TRBJ1-2; perhaps TRBD1 as D (5 bases). The ends were cut back, 0 bases at V and 4 bases at J, with 22 bases in the middle. The CDR3 sequence is 18 residues long. Germline V lookup: CDR1 SGHRS, CDR2 YFSETQ.

CDR3 DNA: TGTGCCAGCAGCCCTCCTCCCCTGGGACAGGGGGCAACTAATGAAAAACTGTTTTTT. This translates into CASSPPPLGQGATNEKLFF. The rearrangement links TRBV7-6 to TRBJ1-4; 11 bases fit TRBD1. The CDR3 consists of 19 residues. Germline V gives CDR1 SGHVS, CDR2 FNYEAQ. Germline trimming cut 5 bases from V and 0 bases from J; bases unmatched to any gene: 11.

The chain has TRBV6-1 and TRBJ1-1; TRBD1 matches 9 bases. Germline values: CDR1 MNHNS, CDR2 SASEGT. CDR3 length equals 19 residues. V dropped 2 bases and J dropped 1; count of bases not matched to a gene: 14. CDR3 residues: CASSELYWDRDFPNTEAFF. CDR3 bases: TGTGCCAGCAGTGAATTGTATTGGGACAGGGATTTTCCGAACACTGAAGCTTTCTTT.

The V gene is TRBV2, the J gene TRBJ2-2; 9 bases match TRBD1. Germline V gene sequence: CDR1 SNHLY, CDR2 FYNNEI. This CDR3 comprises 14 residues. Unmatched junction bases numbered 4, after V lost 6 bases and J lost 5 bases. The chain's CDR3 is CASRDRGLTGELFF. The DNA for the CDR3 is TGTGCCAGCAGGGACAGGGGCTTAACCGGGGAGCTGTTTTTT.

DNA of the CDR3: TGTGCCAGCAGTCGGACAGGGCTTAGCGACGAGCAGTACTTC. It specifies CASSRTGLSDEQYF. The chain combines TRBV27 with TRBJ2-7, with 8 bases identical to TRBD1. This CDR3 has 14 residues. J was trimmed by 5 bases and V by 5 bases; bases with no gene match: 8. Germline V lookup: CDR1 MNHEY, CDR2 SMNVEV (reference sequence).

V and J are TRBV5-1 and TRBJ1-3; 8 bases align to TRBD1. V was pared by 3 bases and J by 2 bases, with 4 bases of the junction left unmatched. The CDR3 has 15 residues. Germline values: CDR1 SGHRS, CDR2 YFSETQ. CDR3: CASSSDRATGNTIYF. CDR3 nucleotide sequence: TGCGCCAGCAGCTCGGACAGGGCGACTGGAAACACCATATATTTT.

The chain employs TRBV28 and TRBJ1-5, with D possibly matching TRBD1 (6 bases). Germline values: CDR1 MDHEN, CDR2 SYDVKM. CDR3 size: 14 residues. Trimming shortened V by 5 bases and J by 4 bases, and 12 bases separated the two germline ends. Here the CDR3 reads CASSQGGGNQPQHF. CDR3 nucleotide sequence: TGTGCCAGCAGTCAAGGGGGGGGAAATCAGCCCCAGCATTTT.

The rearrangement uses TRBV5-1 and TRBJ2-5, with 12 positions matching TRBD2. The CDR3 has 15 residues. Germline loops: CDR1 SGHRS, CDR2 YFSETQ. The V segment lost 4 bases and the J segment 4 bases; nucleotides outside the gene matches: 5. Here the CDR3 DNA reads TGCGCCAGCAGCGCCCTAGCGGGGGGGGGAGAGACCCAGTACTTC. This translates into CASSALAGGGETQYF.

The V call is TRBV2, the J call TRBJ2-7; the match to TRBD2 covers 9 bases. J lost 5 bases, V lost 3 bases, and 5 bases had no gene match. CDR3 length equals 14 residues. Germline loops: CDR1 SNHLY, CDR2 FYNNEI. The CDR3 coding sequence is TGTGCCAGCAGTGAGCTAGCGGGGTTCCACGAGCAGTACTTC. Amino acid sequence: CASSELAGFHEQYF.

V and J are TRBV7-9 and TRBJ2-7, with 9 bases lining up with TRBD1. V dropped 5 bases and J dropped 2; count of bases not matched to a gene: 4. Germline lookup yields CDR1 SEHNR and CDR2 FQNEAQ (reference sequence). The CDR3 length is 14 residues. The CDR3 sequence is CASSPRDRAYEQYV. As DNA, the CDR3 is TGTGCCAGCAGCCCCAGGGACAGGGCCTACGAGCAGTACGTC.

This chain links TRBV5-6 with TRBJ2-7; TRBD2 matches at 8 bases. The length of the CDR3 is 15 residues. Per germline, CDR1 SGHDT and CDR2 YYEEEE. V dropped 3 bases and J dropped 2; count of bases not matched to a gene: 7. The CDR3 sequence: CASSSPTSATYEQYF. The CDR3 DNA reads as TGTGCCAGCAGCTCCCCGACTAGCGCAACCTACGAGCAGTACTTC.